A selection of T cell receptor beta chains follows, all from one sample in a study of OX40 agonist ivuxolimab in advanced cancers. The table came from immunoSEQ multiplex PCR; TCRdb's copy has only in-frame clones and leaves some out. Counted here are about 49,000 clones, roughly 79% occurring once; the ten biggest clones make up approximately 7.9%. This material consisted of CD4+ or CD8+ T cells sorted from blood, taken in a trial of the OX40 agonist ivuxolimab. Receptors originate from an adult with an advanced solid tumor such as melanoma, head and neck, liver or kidney cancer. Each CDR3 is given with its conserved first and last residue. The D gene is left open where the match is weak. Some rows have no size entry. The others give once, few or many, or a class for an expanded clone.

TRBV6-1	NA	NA	TRBJ1-2	CASSEPQHTNYGYTF	TGTGCCAGCAGTGAACCACAGCATACTAACTATGGCTACACCTTC
TRBV5-1	NA	NA	TRBJ2-7	CASSLLPDTYEQYF	TGCGCCAGCAGCTTGTTGCCGGATACCTACGAGCAGTACTTC
TRBV9	TRBD2	few	TRBJ2-1	CASSVAQLAAYNEQFF	TGTGCCAGCAGCGTAGCCCAACTAGCGGCCTACAATGAGCAGTTCTTC
TRBV13	TRBD1	NA	TRBJ2-1	CASSLGTGGYNEQFF	TGTGCCAGCAGCTTGGGGACAGGGGGCTACAATGAGCAGTTCTTC
TRBV30	TRBD2	NA	TRBJ2-3	CAWGLSGSIGDTQYF	TGTGCCTGGGGGCTGAGCGGGAGTATCGGTGATACGCAGTATTTT
TRBV9	NA	NA	TRBJ1-3	CASSSRYGNTIYF	TGTGCCAGCAGCTCGAGGTACGGAAACACCATATATTTT
TRBV18	NA	NA	TRBJ1-2	CASSPEGYYGYTF	TGTGCCAGCTCACCAGAAGGGTACTATGGCTACACCTTC
TRBV19	NA	NA	TRBJ1-2	CATERRGGDYGYTF	TGTGCCACCGAGCGGCGGGGAGGTGACTATGGCTACACCTTC
TRBV10-1	NA	NA	TRBJ2-3	CASSESRQGSTDTQYF	TGCGCCAGCAGTGAGTCGCGGCAGGGGAGCACAGATACGCAGTATTTT
TRBV11-3	TRBD1	NA	TRBJ2-7	CASSLVTTGTGDGEQYF	TGTGCCAGCAGCTTAGTTACAACCGGGACAGGGGACGGCGAGCAGTACTTC
TRBV7-2	NA	NA	TRBJ1-5	CASSLAGGYSNQPQHF	TGTGCCAGCAGCTTAGCGGGGGGTTATAGCAATCAGCCCCAGCATTTT
TRBV30	NA	NA	TRBJ2-5	CAWSQGWGWETQYF	TGTGCCTGGAGTCAAGGGTGGGGTTGGGAGACCCAGTACTTC
TRBV19	TRBD1	NA	TRBJ1-5	CASSTRDRANSNQPQHF	TGTGCCAGTAGTACCAGGGACAGGGCAAATAGCAATCAGCCCCAGCATTTT
TRBV10-1	NA	NA	TRBJ2-7	CASSESLWLWGYEQYF	TGCGCCAGCAGTGAGTCTTTATGGCTATGGGGCTACGAGCAGTACTTC
TRBV5-1	NA	medium-sized	TRBJ2-7	CASRTTESSVHEQYF	TGCGCCAGCAGGACTACGGAGTCTAGCGTTCACGAGCAGTACTTC
TRBV10-3	NA	NA	TRBJ1-4	CAISEGGEKLFF	TGTGCCATCAGTGAAGGTGGTGAAAAACTGTTTTTT
TRBV7-6	NA	few	TRBJ2-5	CASSLVDTKSGTQYF	TGTGCCAGCAGCTTAGTAGATACCAAGAGTGGGACCCAGTACTTC
TRBV29-1	NA	NA	TRBJ1-3	CSVSLLPGTIYF	TGCAGCGTTAGTCTCCTTCCGGGCACCATATATTTT
TRBV2	NA	NA	TRBJ2-7	CASSVNYEQYF	TGTGCCAGCAGTGTCAACTACGAGCAGTACTTC
TRBV7-6	NA	NA	TRBJ1-1	CASSSQSRGAFGEAFF	TGTGCCAGCAGCTCACAGTCCCGGGGCGCCTTTGGTGAAGCTTTCTTT
TRBV10-3	NA	NA	TRBJ1-6	CAISEVQGSVVNSPLHF	TGTGCCATCAGTGAGGTCCAAGGCAGCGTGGTTAATTCACCCCTCCACTTT
TRBV7-9	NA	few	TRBJ2-3	CASLLRRLGTDTQYF	TGTGCCAGCCTGTTGCGGCGTCTTGGCACAGATACGCAGTATTTT
TRBV5-1	TRBD2	NA	TRBJ2-1	CASSLVQIAGGEQFF	TGCGCCAGCAGCTTGGTTCAGATAGCGGGAGGTGAGCAGTTCTTC
TRBV5-8	NA	once	TRBJ2-3	CASSHGRGTDTQYF	TGTGCCAGCAGCCACGGACGGGGGACAGATACGCAGTATTTT
TRBV10-2	TRBD2	NA	TRBJ2-7	CASSAPSGRATYEQYF	TGCGCCAGCAGTGCCCCTAGCGGGAGGGCCACCTACGAGCAGTACTTC
TRBV15	NA	NA	TRBJ2-3	CATAPERTRRKYF	TGTGCCACGGCCCCGGAGCGAACCCGCAGGAAGTATTTT
TRBV11-2	TRBD2	NA	TRBJ2-7	CASSLDSAGDYEQYF	TGTGCCAGCAGCTTAGATAGTGCGGGAGACTACGAGCAGTACTTC
TRBV6-1	TRBD2	NA	TRBJ2-7	CASSGGLAGYEQYF	TGTGCCAGCAGTGGGGGACTAGCGGGGTACGAGCAGTACTTC
TRBV11-2	NA	NA	TRBJ1-4	CASSPGTLEKLFF	TGTGCCAGCAGCCCTGGGACCTTGGAGAAACTGTTTTTT
TRBV28	NA	NA	TRBJ2-7	CASEGSWQEQSYEQYF	TGTGCCAGCGAAGGTTCCTGGCAGGAACAATCCTACGAGCAGTACTTC
TRBV14	TRBD2	NA	TRBJ2-1	CASSQSGTYNEQFF	TGTGCCAGCAGCCAGAGCGGGACCTACAATGAGCAGTTCTTC
TRBV7-9	TRBD2	NA	TRBJ2-1	CASSPTSENEQFF	TGTGCCAGCAGCCCCACTAGCGAGAATGAGCAGTTCTTC
TRBV7-8	TRBD1	few	TRBJ1-2	CASSSGTGFGYTF	TGTGCCAGCAGCTCAGGGACAGGGTTTGGCTACACCTTC
TRBV5-1	NA	NA	TRBJ2-3	CASSLGQGPRTDTQYF	TGCGCCAGCAGCTTGGGGCAGGGGCCTCGCACAGATACGCAGTATTTT
TRBV4-3	NA	NA	TRBJ2-1	CASSQIRGNEQFF	TGCGCCAGCAGCCAGATCAGGGGCAATGAGCAGTTCTTC
TRBV5-6	NA	NA	TRBJ2-7	CASSTGPSRRYEQYF	TGTGCCAGCAGCACAGGACCCTCGAGACGCTACGAGCAGTACTTC
TRBV10-3	NA	NA	TRBJ2-3	CAISVGSHTDTQYF	TGTGCCATCAGTGTGGGCAGCCACACAGATACGCAGTATTTT